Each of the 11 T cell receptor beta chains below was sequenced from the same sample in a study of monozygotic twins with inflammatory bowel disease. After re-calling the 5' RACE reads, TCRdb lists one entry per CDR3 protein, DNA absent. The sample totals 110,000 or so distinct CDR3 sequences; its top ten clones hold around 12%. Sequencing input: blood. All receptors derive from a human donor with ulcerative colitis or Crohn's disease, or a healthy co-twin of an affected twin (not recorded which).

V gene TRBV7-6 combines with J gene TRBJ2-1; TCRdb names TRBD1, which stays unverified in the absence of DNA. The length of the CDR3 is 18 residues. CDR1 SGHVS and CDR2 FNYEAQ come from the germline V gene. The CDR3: CASSSLAPLGTTYNEQFF. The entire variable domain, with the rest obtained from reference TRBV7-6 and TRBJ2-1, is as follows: GAGVSQSPRYKVTKRGQDVALRCDPISGHVSLYWYRQALGQGPEFLTYFNYEAQQDKSGLPNDRFSAERPEGSISTLTIQRTEQRDSAMYRCASSSLAPLGTTYNEQFFGPGTRLTVL.

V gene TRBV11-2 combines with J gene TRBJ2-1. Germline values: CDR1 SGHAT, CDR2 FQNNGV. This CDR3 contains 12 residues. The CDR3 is CASSPYINEQFF.

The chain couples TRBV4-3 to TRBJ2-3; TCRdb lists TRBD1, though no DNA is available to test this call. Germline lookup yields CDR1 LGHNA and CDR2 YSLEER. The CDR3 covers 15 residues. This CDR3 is CASSQEGARSDTQYF.

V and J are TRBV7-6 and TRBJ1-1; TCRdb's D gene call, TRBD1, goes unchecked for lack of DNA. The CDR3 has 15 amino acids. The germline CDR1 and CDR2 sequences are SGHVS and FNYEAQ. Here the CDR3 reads CASSLEEGGGTEAFF.

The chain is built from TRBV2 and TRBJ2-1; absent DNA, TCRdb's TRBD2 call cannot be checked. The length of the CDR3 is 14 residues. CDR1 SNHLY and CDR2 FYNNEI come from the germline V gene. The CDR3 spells CARSSAGGYNEQFF. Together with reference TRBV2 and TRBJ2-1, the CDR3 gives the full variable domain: EPEVTQTPSHQVTQMGQEVILRCVPISNHLYFYWYRQILGQKVEFLVSFYNNEISEKSEIFDDQFSVERPDGSNFTLKIRSTKLEDSAMYFCARSSAGGYNEQFFGPGTRLTVL.

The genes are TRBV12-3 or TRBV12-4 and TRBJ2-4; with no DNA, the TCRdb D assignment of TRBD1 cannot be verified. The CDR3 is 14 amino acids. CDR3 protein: CASSHRGTKNMQYF.

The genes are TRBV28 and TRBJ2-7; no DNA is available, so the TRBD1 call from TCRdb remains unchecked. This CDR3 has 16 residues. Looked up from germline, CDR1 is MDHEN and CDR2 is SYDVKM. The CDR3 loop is CASSSPGQGASYEQYF.

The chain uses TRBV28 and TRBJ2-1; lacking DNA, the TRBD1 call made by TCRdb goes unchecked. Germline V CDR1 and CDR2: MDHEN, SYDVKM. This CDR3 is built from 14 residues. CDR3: CASEGQAGRDEQLF.

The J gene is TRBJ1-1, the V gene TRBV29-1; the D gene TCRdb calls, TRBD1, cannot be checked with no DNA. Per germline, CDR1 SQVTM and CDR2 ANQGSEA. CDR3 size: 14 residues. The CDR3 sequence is CSVQGAASYTEAFF.

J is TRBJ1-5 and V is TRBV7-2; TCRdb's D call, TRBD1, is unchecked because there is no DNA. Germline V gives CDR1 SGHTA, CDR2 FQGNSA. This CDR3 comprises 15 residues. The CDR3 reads CASSFRTGVSQPQHF. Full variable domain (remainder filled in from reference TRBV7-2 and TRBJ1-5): GAGVSQSPSNKVTEKGKDVELRCDPISGHTALYWYRQSLGQGLEFLIYFQGNSAPDKSGLPSDRFSAERTGGSVSTLTIQRTQQEDSAVYLCASSFRTGVSQPQHFGDGTRLSIL.

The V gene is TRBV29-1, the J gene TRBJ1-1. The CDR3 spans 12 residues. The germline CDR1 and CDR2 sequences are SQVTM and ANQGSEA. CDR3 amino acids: CSVGIMNTEAFF.